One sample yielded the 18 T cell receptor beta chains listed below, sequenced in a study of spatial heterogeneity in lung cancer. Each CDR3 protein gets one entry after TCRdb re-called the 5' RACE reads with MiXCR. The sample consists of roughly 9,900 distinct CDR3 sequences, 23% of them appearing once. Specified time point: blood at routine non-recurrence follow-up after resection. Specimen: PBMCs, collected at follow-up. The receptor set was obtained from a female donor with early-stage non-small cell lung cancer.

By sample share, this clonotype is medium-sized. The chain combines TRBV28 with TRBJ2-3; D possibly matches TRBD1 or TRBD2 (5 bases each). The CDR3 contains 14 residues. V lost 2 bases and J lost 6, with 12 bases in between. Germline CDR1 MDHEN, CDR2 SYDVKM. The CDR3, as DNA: TGTGCCAGCAGTTTAGGGGGTCCTCCGGATACGCAGTATTTT. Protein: CASSLGGPPDTQYF.

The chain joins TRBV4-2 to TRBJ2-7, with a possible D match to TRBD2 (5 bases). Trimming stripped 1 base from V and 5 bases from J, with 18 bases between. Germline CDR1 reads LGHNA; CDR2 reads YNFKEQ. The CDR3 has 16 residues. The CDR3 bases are TGTGCCAGCAGCCAAGTTTTACTAGTACGTTTCAACGAGCAGTACTTC. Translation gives CASSQVLLVRFNEQYF.

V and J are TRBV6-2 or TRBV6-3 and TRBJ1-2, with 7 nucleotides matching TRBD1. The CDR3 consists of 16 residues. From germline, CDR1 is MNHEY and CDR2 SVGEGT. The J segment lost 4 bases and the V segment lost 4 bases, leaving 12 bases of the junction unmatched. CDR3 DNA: TGTGCCAGCAGTTCACCGGGACAGACGTTATTCTATGGCTACACCTTC. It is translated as CASSSPGQTLFYGYTF.

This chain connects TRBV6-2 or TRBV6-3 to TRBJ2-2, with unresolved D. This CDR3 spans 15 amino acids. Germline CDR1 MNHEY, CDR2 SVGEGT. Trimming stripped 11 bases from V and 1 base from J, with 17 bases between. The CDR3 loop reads CAGSPYSLNTGELFF. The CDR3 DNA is TGTGCCGGAAGCCCTTACAGCTTGAACACCGGGGAGCTGTTTTTT.

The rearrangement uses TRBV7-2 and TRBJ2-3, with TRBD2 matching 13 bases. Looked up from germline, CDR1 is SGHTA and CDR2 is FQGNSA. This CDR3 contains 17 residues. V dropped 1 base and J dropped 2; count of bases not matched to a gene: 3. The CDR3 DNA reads TGTGCCAGCAGCTTAGAACTAGCGGGAGGGGTCACAGATACGCAGTATTTT. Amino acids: CASSLELAGGVTDTQYF.

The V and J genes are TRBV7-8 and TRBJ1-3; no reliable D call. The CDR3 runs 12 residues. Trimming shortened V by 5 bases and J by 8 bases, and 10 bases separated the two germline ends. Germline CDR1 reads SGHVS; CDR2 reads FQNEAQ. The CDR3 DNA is TGTGCCAGCAGCCCCCTCGCGGACACCATATATTTT. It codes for CASSPLADTIYF.

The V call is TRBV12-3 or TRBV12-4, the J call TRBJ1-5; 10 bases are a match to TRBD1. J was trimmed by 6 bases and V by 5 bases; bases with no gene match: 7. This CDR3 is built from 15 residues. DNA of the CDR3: TGTGCCAGCAGTCCCAGGACAGGGGGGGTTCAGCCCCAGCATTTT. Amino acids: CASSPRTGGVQPQHF.

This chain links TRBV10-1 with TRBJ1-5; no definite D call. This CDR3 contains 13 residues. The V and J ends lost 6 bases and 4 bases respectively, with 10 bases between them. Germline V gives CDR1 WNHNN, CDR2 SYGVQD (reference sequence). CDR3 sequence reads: CASSVGRNQPQHF. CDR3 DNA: TGCGCCAGCAGCGTGGGGAGAAATCAGCCCCAGCATTTT.

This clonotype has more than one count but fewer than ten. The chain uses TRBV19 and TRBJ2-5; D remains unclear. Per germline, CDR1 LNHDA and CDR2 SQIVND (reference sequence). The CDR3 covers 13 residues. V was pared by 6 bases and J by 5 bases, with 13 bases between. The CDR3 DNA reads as TGTGCCAGTAGCCCTCTCGGCGGTGAGACCCAGTACTTC. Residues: CASSPLGGETQYF.

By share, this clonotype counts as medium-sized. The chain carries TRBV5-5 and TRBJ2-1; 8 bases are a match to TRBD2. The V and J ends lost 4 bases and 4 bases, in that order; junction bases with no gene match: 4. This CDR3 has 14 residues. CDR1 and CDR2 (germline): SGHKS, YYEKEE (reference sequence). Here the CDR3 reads CASSLGLAYNEQFF. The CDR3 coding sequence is TGTGCCAGCAGCCTAGGACTAGCATACAATGAGCAGTTCTTC.

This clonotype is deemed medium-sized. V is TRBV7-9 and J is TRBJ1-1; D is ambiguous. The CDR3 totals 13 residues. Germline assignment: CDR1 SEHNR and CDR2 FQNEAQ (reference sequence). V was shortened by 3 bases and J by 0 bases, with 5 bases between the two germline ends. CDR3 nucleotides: TGTGCCAGCAGCTTCCCGGTGAACACTGAAGCTTTCTTT. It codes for CASSFPVNTEAFF.

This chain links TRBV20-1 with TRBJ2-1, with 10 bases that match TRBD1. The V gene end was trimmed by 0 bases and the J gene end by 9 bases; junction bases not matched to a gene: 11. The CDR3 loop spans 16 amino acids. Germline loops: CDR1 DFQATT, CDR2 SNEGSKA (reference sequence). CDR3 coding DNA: TGCAGTGCTAGAGATGACAGGGGGCGGTTAAAGGGTGAGCAGTTCTTC. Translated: CSARDDRGRLKGEQFF.

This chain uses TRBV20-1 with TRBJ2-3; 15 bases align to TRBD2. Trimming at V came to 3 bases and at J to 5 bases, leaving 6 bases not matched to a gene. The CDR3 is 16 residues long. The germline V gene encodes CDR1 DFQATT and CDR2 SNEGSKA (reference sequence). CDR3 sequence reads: CSASEGLAGGKDTQYF. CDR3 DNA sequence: TGCAGTGCTAGTGAGGGACTAGCGGGAGGAAAAGATACGCAGTATTTT.

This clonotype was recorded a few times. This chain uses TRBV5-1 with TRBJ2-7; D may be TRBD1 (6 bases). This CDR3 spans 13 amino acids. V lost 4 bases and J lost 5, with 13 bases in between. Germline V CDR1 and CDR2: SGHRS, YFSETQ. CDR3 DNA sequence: TGCGCCAGCAGCGTTGGGGGCGGCGACGAGCAGTACTTC. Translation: CASSVGGGDEQYF.

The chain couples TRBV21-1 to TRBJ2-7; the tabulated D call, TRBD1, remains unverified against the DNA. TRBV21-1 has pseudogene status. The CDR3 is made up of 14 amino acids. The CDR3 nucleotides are TGTGCCAGCAGCGACCGGGACACCATGTTGGAGCAGTACTTC. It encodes CASSDRDTMLEQYF.

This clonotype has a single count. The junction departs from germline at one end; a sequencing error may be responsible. CDR3 region: CSAQPPDRDGETLYF. CDR3 nucleotides: TGCAGTGCCCAACCACCAGACAGGGATGGAGAGACCCTGTACTTC. The rearrangement links TRBV20-1 to TRBJ2-5, with 7 positions matching TRBD1. The germline CDR1 and CDR2 sequences are DFQATT and SNEGSKA (reference sequence). The CDR3 covers 15 residues.

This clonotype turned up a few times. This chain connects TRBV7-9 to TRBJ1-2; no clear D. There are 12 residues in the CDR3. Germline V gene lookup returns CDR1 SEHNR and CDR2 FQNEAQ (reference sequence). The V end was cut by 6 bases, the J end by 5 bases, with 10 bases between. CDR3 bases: TGTGCCAGCAGTGGTATTGGTTATGGCTACACCTTC. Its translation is CASSGIGYGYTF.

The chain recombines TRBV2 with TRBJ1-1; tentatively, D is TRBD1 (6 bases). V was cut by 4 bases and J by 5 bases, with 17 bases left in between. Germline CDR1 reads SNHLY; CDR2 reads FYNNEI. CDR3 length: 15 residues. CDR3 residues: CASSATGHAGTEAFF. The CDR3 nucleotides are TGTGCCAGCAGTGCTACAGGGCATGCTGGGACTGAAGCTTTCTTT.